These 26 T cell receptor beta chains share one sample of origin, sequenced in a study of T cell repertoires in cytomegalovirus infection. The antigens for these receptors are not known. TCRdb re-analysed the reads in MiXCR, keeping a single row per CDR3 protein. The table has about 160,000 distinct CDR3 sequences, about a fifth seen once. Sequences were derived from CD8+ T cells from cultured PBMCs, sampled from culture after CMV antigen stimulation. The receptors derive from a human donor in good health (CMV status not recorded). Some clones in this sample may be carry-over from other donors' samples.

This clonotype appeared a few times. The chain carries TRBV19 and TRBJ1-1; D remains unclear. Germline V gives CDR1 LNHDA, CDR2 SQIVND (reference sequence). V was shortened by 3 bases and J by 1 base, with 6 bases between the two germline ends. The CDR3 extends over 13 amino acids. Written as DNA, the CDR3 is TGTGCCAGTAGTATGGTCTCGAACACTGAAGCTTTCTTT. It specifies CASSMVSNTEAFF. Full variable domain (rest looked up from reference TRBV19 and TRBJ1-1): DGGITQSPKYLFRKEGQNVTLSCEQNLNHDAMYWYRQDPGQGLRLIYYSQIVNDFQKGDIAEGYSVSREKKESFPLTVTSAQKNPTAFYLCASSMVSNTEAFFGQGTRLTVV.

This clonotype occurred many times. This chain connects TRBV4-2 to TRBJ1-1; tentatively, D is TRBD1 (5 bases). CDR3 length equals 14 residues. V lost 4 bases to trimming and J lost 4 bases, with 13 bases between them. The germline CDR1 and CDR2 sequences are LGHNA and YNFKEQ. The CDR3 reads CASSPRRGGTEAFF. CDR3 in DNA: TGTGCCAGCAGCCCCCGTAGGGGCGGCACTGAAGCTTTCTTT.

This clonotype has just a few counts. The chain has TRBV11-2 and TRBJ1-6; 7 nucleotides match TRBD1. The V segment lost 1 base and the J segment 7 bases; nucleotides outside the gene matches: 7. The CDR3 contains 16 residues. Germline-derived CDR1 and CDR2 are SGHAT and FQNNGV. CDR3 residues: CASSLAYRGRNSPLHF. CDR3 sequence (DNA): TGTGCCAGCAGCTTAGCCTACAGGGGCAGGAATTCACCCCTCCACTTT.

This clonotype was seen many times. The chain employs TRBV2 and TRBJ2-5; 8 nucleotides agree with TRBD2. Germline loops: CDR1 SNHLY, CDR2 FYNNEI. Germline trimming cut 0 bases from V and 2 bases from J; bases unmatched to any gene: 11. The length of the CDR3 is 18 residues. CDR3: CASSEAGLVNPYQETQYF. DNA of the CDR3: TGTGCCAGCAGTGAAGCGGGACTAGTCAACCCGTATCAAGAGACCCAGTACTTC.

The table lists this clonotype with a few counts. J is TRBJ2-1 and V is TRBV5-1, with D perhaps assigned TRBD1 or TRBD2 (5 bases each). The CDR3 length is 13 residues. Trimming shortened V by 6 bases and J by 5 bases, and 12 bases separated the two germline ends. Germline V CDR1 and CDR2: SGHRS, YFSETQ. The CDR3 sequence: CASNGDGDNEQFF. The CDR3 coding sequence is TGCGCCAGCAACGGGGACGGCGACAATGAGCAGTTCTTC.

The chain recombines TRBV7-9 with TRBJ2-7, with 7 bases fitting TRBD1. Losses at the gene ends were 4 bases for V and 0 bases for J; bases not matched to a gene: 9. Germline V gene lookup returns CDR1 SEHNR and CDR2 FQNEAQ (reference sequence). CDR3 length: 16 residues. The CDR3 region is CASSSETGIFSYEQYF. For the CDR3, the DNA is TGTGCCAGCAGCTCCGAGACAGGGATCTTCTCCTACGAGCAGTACTTC.

The gene calls are TRBV5-1 and TRBJ2-6; 7 bases match TRBD1. CDR1 SGHRS and CDR2 YFSETQ come from the germline V gene. Trimming cost V 4 bases and J 4 bases; bases outside gene matches: 8. This CDR3 comprises 16 residues. CDR3 in DNA: TGCGCCAGCAGCAACCGACAGGGTGGAGGGGCCAACGTCCTGACTTTC. Protein: CASSNRQGGGANVLTF.

The table lists this clonotype with a few counts. The chain couples TRBV24-1 to TRBJ1-5, with unresolved D. The CDR3 covers 14 residues. Germline V gene data show CDR1 as KGHDR and CDR2 as SFDVKD. Trimming removed 5 bases at V and 0 bases at J, with 7 bases between. CDR3 sequence (DNA): TGTGCCACCAGTGCCCGGGGTAGCAATCAGCCCCAGCATTTT. This codes for CATSARGSNQPQHF.

In its sample, this clonotype was seen a few times. The V gene is TRBV12-3 or TRBV12-4, the J gene TRBJ2-2; the D gene is possibly TRBD2 (6 bases). This CDR3 contains 12 residues. V gave up 8 bases and J gave up 6 bases, with 10 bases separating them. CDR3 sequence: CASLTRAGELFF. The CDR3 DNA is TGTGCCAGCCTGACTAGAGCCGGGGAGCTGTTTTTT.

This chain links TRBV24-1 with TRBJ2-3; TRBD2 aligns across 8 bases. The CDR3 runs to 17 residues. Trimming at V came to 2 bases and at J to 3 bases, leaving 9 bases not matched to a gene. Germline V gene sequence: CDR1 KGHDR, CDR2 SFDVKD. CDR3 residues: CATSDSYAGGATDTQYF. Here the CDR3 DNA reads TGTGCCACCAGTGATTCTTACGCGGGGGGTGCTACAGATACGCAGTATTTT.

The chain uses TRBV27 and TRBJ2-7, with 9 bases identical to TRBD1. Unmatched junction bases numbered 9, after V lost 2 bases and J lost 4 bases. CDR3 size: 16 residues. The germline V gene encodes CDR1 MNHEY and CDR2 SMNVEV (reference sequence). CDR3 nucleotides: TGTGCCAGCAGTTTAGGTTTGGGACAGGGACTATACGAGCAGTACTTC. Protein sequence: CASSLGLGQGLYEQYF.

This clonotype occurred a few times. V usage is TRBV12-3 or TRBV12-4 and J usage is TRBJ2-1; 12 nucleotides align to TRBD1. The CDR3 length is 18 residues. Trimming at V came to 7 bases and at J to 4 bases, leaving 14 bases not matched to a gene. The CDR3 here is CASTLPPGQGAVYNEQFF. DNA for the CDR3: TGTGCCAGCACCCTGCCCCCGGGACAGGGGGCAGTATACAATGAGCAGTTCTTC.

The chain recombines TRBV11-2 with TRBJ2-1, with 9 bases identical to TRBD2. V lost 3 bases, J lost 4 bases, and 4 bases stayed unmatched. CDR1 and CDR2 from the germline V gene are SGHAT and FQNNGV. CDR3 length equals 15 residues. CDR3 region: CASSFDAGGYNEQFF. The CDR3 DNA sequence: TGTGCCAGCAGCTTTGACGCGGGGGGGTACAATGAGCAGTTCTTC.

In this sample, this clonotype turned up a few times. The chain couples TRBV7-9 to TRBJ2-3; the D is unclear. V gave up 2 bases and J gave up 3 bases, with 6 bases separating them. The CDR3 loop spans 13 amino acids. The germline gives CDR1 SEHNR, CDR2 FQNEAQ (reference sequence). The CDR3 DNA is TGTGCCAGCAGCTTATTTTCAACAGATACGCAGTATTTT. Its translation is CASSLFSTDTQYF.

The rearrangement links TRBV15 to TRBJ1-5, with 8 bases lining up with TRBD1. Germline V CDR1 and CDR2: LNHNV, YYDKDF (reference sequence). This CDR3 has 16 residues. V lost 0 bases to trimming and J lost 7 bases; unmatched junction nucleotides: 8. The CDR3 coding sequence is TGTGCCACCAGCAGAGATAGGGTCAGGGGGCGGCAGCCCCAGCATTTT. It encodes CATSRDRVRGRQPQHF.

In its sample, this clonotype was seen many times. The rearrangement joins TRBV7-8 to TRBJ2-7, with D hard to call. V lost 1 base, J lost 3 bases, and 13 bases lay in between. The CDR3 runs to 15 residues. The germline V gene has CDR1 SGHVS and CDR2 FQNEAQ. The CDR3 loop reads CASSLELPYDYEQYF. Written as DNA, the CDR3 is TGTGCCAGCAGCTTAGAACTCCCGTACGACTACGAGCAGTACTTC.

This clonotype has a handful of counts. The genes are TRBV5-1 and TRBJ2-1; 9 nucleotides align to TRBD1. Germline V lookup: CDR1 SGHRS, CDR2 YFSETQ. The V gene end was trimmed by 4 bases and the J gene end by 5 bases; junction bases not matched to a gene: 4. The CDR3 length is 14 residues. The CDR3 reads CASSAWTGDNEQFF. CDR3 DNA sequence: TGCGCCAGCAGCGCATGGACAGGGGACAATGAGCAGTTCTTC.

This clonotype was counted many times. The chain carries TRBV28 and TRBJ1-4; D gene ambiguous. The CDR3 totals 11 residues. V was cut by 5 bases and J by 5 bases, with 3 bases left in between. Looked up from germline, CDR1 is MDHEN and CDR2 is SYDVKM. CDR3 region: CASSRNEKLFF. In DNA form, the CDR3 reads TGTGCCAGCAGTAGAAATGAAAAACTGTTTTTT.

This sequence joins TRBV7-8 and TRBJ2-2, with 8 bases identical to TRBD1. The CDR3 runs 15 residues. J was trimmed by 2 bases and V by 5 bases; bases with no gene match: 4. The germline gives CDR1 SGHVS, CDR2 FQNEAQ. CDR3: CASSQDRVNTGELFF. DNA for the CDR3: TGTGCCAGCAGCCAGGACAGGGTAAACACCGGGGAGCTGTTTTTT.

This chain uses TRBV7-2 with TRBJ2-3; tentatively, D is TRBD1 (5 bases). The ends were cut back, 0 bases at V and 4 bases at J, with 11 bases in the middle. Germline CDR1 reads SGHTA; CDR2 reads FQGNSA. The CDR3 runs 15 residues. CDR3 region: CASSLASTASDTQYF. The CDR3 nucleotides are TGTGCCAGCAGCTTAGCGTCGACAGCATCAGATACGCAGTATTTT.

This clonotype was counted only a few times. The chain employs TRBV14 and TRBJ1-1, with a weak D call TRBD1 (6 bases). Trimming pared 6 bases from V and 0 bases from J, leaving 14 bases between. Germline assignment: CDR1 SGHDN and CDR2 FVKESK. This CDR3 comprises 15 residues. Here the CDR3 reads CASSFLGQMNTEAFF. The CDR3 bases are TGTGCCAGCAGTTTCCTCGGACAGATGAACACTGAAGCTTTCTTT.

This clonotype was detected only a few times. V usage is TRBV7-9 and J usage is TRBJ1-3; no clear D gene. V was shortened by 3 bases and J by 0 bases, with 3 bases between the two germline ends. This CDR3 region has 13 residues. Looked up from germline, CDR1 is SEHNR and CDR2 is FQNEAQ (reference sequence). The CDR3 spells CASSLDSGNTIYF. The CDR3 nucleotides are TGTGCCAGCAGCTTGGACTCTGGAAACACCATATATTTT. Supplemented by reference TRBV7-9 and TRBJ1-3, the full variable domain reads DTGVSQNPRHKITKRGQNVTFRCDPISEHNRLYWYRQTLGQGPEFLTYFQNEAQLEKSRLLSDRFSAERPKGSFSTLEIQRTEQGDSAMYLCASSLDSGNTIYFGEGSWLTVV.

This chain joins TRBV14 and TRBJ2-5, with D perhaps TRBD1 or TRBD2 (6 bases each). Germline loops: CDR1 SGHDN, CDR2 FVKESK. V was pared by 5 bases and J by 5 bases, with 18 bases between. The CDR3 runs to 15 residues. The CDR3 here is CASSDTGGHWETQYF. CDR3 nucleotide sequence: TGTGCCAGCAGCGACACCGGGGGCCATTGGGAGACCCAGTACTTC.

The chain employs TRBV7-2 and TRBJ2-7, with D perhaps matching TRBD2 (6 bases). This CDR3 region has 15 residues. Trimming took 1 base from V and 5 from J, leaving 15 bases between them. The V gene's germline CDR1 is SGHTA and CDR2 FQGNSA. CDR3 region: CASSLVAAPGHEQYF. The CDR3, as DNA: TGTGCCAGCAGCTTAGTAGCGGCCCCAGGCCACGAGCAGTACTTC. Combining the CDR3 with reference TRBV7-2 and TRBJ2-7 gives the whole variable domain GAGVSQSPSNKVTEKGKDVELRCDPISGHTALYWYRQSLGQGLEFLIYFQGNSAPDKSGLPSDRFSAERTGGSVSTLTIQRTQQEDSAVYLCASSLVAAPGHEQYFGPGTRLTVT.

The V gene is TRBV9, the J gene TRBJ2-1; D is possibly TRBD2 (5 bases). The CDR3 covers 15 residues. Looked up from germline, CDR1 is SGDLS and CDR2 is YYNGEE. V was cut by 0 bases and J by 1 base, with 8 bases left in between. CDR3 DNA: TGTGCCAGCAGCGTAGGAGGGCGGTCCTACAATGAGCAGTTCTTC. Encoded protein: CASSVGGRSYNEQFF.

The sample holds many counts of this clonotype. The rearrangement links TRBV2 to TRBJ1-2, with D maybe TRBD1 (6 bases). The CDR3 has 16 residues. V was shortened by 2 bases and J by 4 bases, with 17 bases between the two germline ends. Germline V lookup: CDR1 SNHLY, CDR2 FYNNEI. CDR3 DNA: TGTGCCAGCAGTGAATCTGGGGACACAATCCTCTATGGCTACACCTTC. Translation gives CASSESGDTILYGYTF.